The 15 T cell receptor beta chains presented below share a single source sample, sequenced in a study of cytomegalovirus exposure and HLA in healthy donors. Only in-frame clones appear in the TCRdb table, and some are missing; sequencing was by immunoSEQ multiplex PCR. The table has about 360,000 clones, more than 80% seen once; the top ten hold under 0.9%. Source material: PBMCs. Source of these receptors: a woman younger than 30 in good health and CMV-seronegative.

The V call is TRBV4-1, the J call TRBJ2-7, with TRBD2 matching over 9 bases. The germline CDR1 and CDR2 sequences are MGHRA and YSYEKL. Germline trimming cut 1 base from V and 4 bases from J; bases unmatched to any gene: 5. The CDR3 has 15 amino acids. The chain's CDR3 is CASSQGGTSRYEQYF. The CDR3 DNA reads as TGCGCCAGCAGCCAAGGAGGGACTAGCCGGTACGAGCAGTACTTC.

This chain uses TRBV5-5 with TRBJ1-5, with 7 bases lining up with TRBD1. This CDR3 has 15 residues. With V trimmed by 4 bases and J by 7 bases, 11 bases remained unmatched. Germline CDR1 is SGHKS and CDR2 is YYEKEE (reference sequence). The DNA for the CDR3 is TGTGCCAGCAGCACAGACAGGGAGGTATTGCAGCCCCAGCATTTT. Translation gives CASSTDREVLQPQHF.

The chain combines TRBV4-1 with TRBJ2-3; possibly TRBD2 for D (6 bases). This CDR3 has 14 amino acids. V was clipped by 1 base and J by 8 bases, with 13 bases between them. Germline CDR1 reads MGHRA; CDR2 reads YSYEKL. The CDR3 sequence: CASSQGYNSGTQYF. In DNA, the CDR3 is TGCGCCAGCAGCCAAGGGTATAATAGCGGTACGCAGTATTTT.

The chain employs TRBV4-1 and TRBJ2-7; TRBD2 matches at 7 bases. The CDR3 is 15 residues long. The germline gives CDR1 MGHRA, CDR2 YSYEKL. V lost 1 base and J lost 2; bases outside the gene matches: 5. The CDR3 region is CASSQVASGPYEQYF. The CDR3 DNA reads as TGCGCCAGCAGCCAAGTGGCTAGCGGACCCTACGAGCAGTACTTC.

This clone was found a few times. The gene calls are TRBV27 and TRBJ2-5; the D gene is possibly TRBD1 (6 bases). CDR3 size: 16 residues. Germline assignment: CDR1 MNHEY and CDR2 SMNVEV (reference sequence). V was clipped by 2 bases and J by 5 bases, with 18 bases between them. In DNA form, the CDR3 reads TGTGCCAGCAGTTTACGGGCGGCAGGGGTCGGGGAGACCCAGTACTTC. Encoded protein: CASSLRAAGVGETQYF.

This clone was recorded a few times. The chain uses TRBV5-8 and TRBJ1-5; no reliable D call. CDR1 and CDR2 (germline): SGHTS, YDEGEE. Trimming took off 4 bases at V and 9 bases at J, with 17 bases between the two ends. The CDR3 extends over 14 amino acids. For the CDR3, the DNA is TGTGCCAGCAGCCCGTGGGGTACCGGGGTGCCCCAGCATTTT. It translates to CASSPWGTGVPQHF.

In nucleotides, the CDR3 is TGTGCCAGTACCATAGCGGGGGCCGGGTACAATGAGCAGTTCTTC. Its protein product is CASTIAGAGYNEQFF. J is TRBJ2-1 and V is TRBV19; 9 positions match TRBD2. Germline V lookup: CDR1 LNHDA, CDR2 SQIVND (reference sequence). V lost 7 bases and J lost 4; bases outside the gene matches: 8. CDR3 size: 15 residues. Full variable domain (outside the CDR3, taken from reference TRBV19 and TRBJ2-1): DGGITQSPKYLFRKEGQNVTLSCEQNLNHDAMYWYRQDPGQGLRLIYYSQIVNDFQKGDIAEGYSVSREKKESFPLTVTSAQKNPTAFYLCASTIAGAGYNEQFFGPGTRLTVL.

This chain links TRBV28 with TRBJ1-5, with 9 nucleotides matching TRBD1. Looked up from germline, CDR1 is MDHEN and CDR2 is SYDVKM. The V gene end was trimmed by 4 bases and the J gene end by 4 bases; junction bases not matched to a gene: 5. This CDR3 has 15 amino acids. Here the CDR3 reads CASSSVGQGNQPQHF. The DNA of the CDR3 is TGTGCCAGCAGTTCCGTAGGACAGGGGAATCAGCCCCAGCATTTT. Full variable domain (missing parts from reference TRBV28 and TRBJ1-5): DVKVTQSSRYLVKRTGEKVFLECVQDMDHENMFWYRQDPGLGLRLIYFSYDVKMKEKGDIPEGYSVSREKKERFSLILESASTNQTSMYLCASSSVGQGNQPQHFGDGTRLSIL.

The chain is built from TRBV6-5 and TRBJ1-1; no firm D call. CDR1 and CDR2 from the germline V gene are MNHEY and SVGAGI. The CDR3 spans 14 residues. Trimming shortened V by 4 bases and J by 11 bases, and 20 bases separated the two germline ends. The CDR3 bases are TGTGCCAGCAGTTCCCCATTCACTGGAGGGTTTGCTTTCTTT. Translation gives CASSSPFTGGFAFF.

The V gene is TRBV7-3, the J gene TRBJ2-1; TRBD2 agrees at 7 bases. The V and J ends lost 1 base and 2 bases, in that order; junction bases with no gene match: 2. The CDR3 consists of 15 residues. Germline CDR1 SGHTA, CDR2 FQGTGA. CDR3 region: CASSLMAGAYNEQFF. As DNA, the CDR3 is TGTGCCAGCAGCTTAATGGCGGGAGCCTACAATGAGCAGTTCTTC.

This sequence joins TRBV9 and TRBJ1-2; D might be TRBD1 (5 bases). This CDR3 spans 16 amino acids. In germline, CDR1 is SGDLS, CDR2 YYNGEE. V shed 0 bases and J shed 0 bases, with 12 bases lying between them. Here the CDR3 reads CASSVEAGPTNYGYTF. The CDR3 coding sequence is TGTGCCAGCAGCGTAGAGGCAGGGCCCACTAACTATGGCTACACCTTC.

Notes on this clone: Other nucleotide sequences from this sample produce the same CDR3. The chain uses TRBV27 and TRBJ1-1, with 8 nucleotides matching TRBD1. In germline, CDR1 is MNHEY, CDR2 SMNVEV (reference sequence). CDR3 length: 13 amino acids. Losses at the gene ends were 9 bases for V and 5 bases for J; bases not matched to a gene: 8. The CDR3 region is CASSQGAGTEAFF. The CDR3 region has the DNA TGTGCCAGTTCCCAGGGGGCCGGGACTGAAGCTTTCTTT.

This clone was picked up a small number of times. The chain couples TRBV6-5 to TRBJ1-5; 9 nucleotides match TRBD1. CDR3 size: 15 residues. The trim removed 5 bases at V and 5 bases at J, leaving 7 bases unmatched. Germline CDR1 and CDR2: MNHEY and SVGAGI. The chain's CDR3 is CASSAGGTGYQPQHF. The CDR3 DNA follows: TGTGCCAGCAGTGCCGGCGGGACAGGGTATCAGCCCCAGCATTTT.

V usage is TRBV28 and J usage is TRBJ1-5; no firm D call. The V gene lost 6 bases and the J gene lost 0 bases, with 18 bases spanning the gap. The CDR3 extends over 17 amino acids. CDR1 and CDR2 from the germline V gene are MDHEN and SYDVKM. In DNA, the CDR3 is TGTGCCAGCAGACCCCCTGTGGCCGACTATAGCAATCAGCCCCAGCATTTT. It is translated as CASRPPVADYSNQPQHF. Full variable domain (outside the CDR3, taken from reference TRBV28 and TRBJ1-5): DVKVTQSSRYLVKRTGEKVFLECVQDMDHENMFWYRQDPGLGLRLIYFSYDVKMKEKGDIPEGYSVSREKKERFSLILESASTNQTSMYLCASRPPVADYSNQPQHFGDGTRLSIL.

The V gene is TRBV6-5, the J gene TRBJ2-6; TRBD1 aligns across 7 bases. The length of the CDR3 is 15 residues. V lost 4 bases and J lost 2; bases outside the gene matches: 2. CDR1 and CDR2 from the germline V gene are MNHEY and SVGAGI. This CDR3 is CASSSQGAGANVLTF. The CDR3 DNA reads TGTGCCAGCAGTTCCCAGGGGGCTGGGGCCAACGTCCTGACTTTC.